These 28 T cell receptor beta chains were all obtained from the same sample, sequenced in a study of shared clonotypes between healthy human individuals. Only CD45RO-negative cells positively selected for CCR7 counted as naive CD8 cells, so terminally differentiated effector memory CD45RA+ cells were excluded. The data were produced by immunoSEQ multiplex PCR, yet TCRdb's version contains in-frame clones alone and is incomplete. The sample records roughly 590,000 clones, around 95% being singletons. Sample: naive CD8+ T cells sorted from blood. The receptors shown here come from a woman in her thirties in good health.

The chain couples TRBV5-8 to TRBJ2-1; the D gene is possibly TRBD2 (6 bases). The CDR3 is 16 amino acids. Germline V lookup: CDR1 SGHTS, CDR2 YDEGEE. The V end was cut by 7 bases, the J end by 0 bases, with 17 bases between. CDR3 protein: CASPRDFSSSYNEQFF. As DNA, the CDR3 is TGTGCCAGCCCTCGGGACTTCTCGAGCTCCTACAATGAGCAGTTCTTC.

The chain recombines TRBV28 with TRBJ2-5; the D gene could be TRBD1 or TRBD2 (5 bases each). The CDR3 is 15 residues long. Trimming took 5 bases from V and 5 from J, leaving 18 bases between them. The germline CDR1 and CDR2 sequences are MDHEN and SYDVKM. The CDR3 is CASSPGATRLETQYF. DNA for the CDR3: TGTGCCAGCAGTCCCGGGGCAACGAGGCTTGAGACCCAGTACTTC.

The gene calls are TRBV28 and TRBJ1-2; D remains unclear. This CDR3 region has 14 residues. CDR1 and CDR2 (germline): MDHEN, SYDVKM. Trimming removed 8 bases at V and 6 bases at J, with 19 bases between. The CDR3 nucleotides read TGTGCCAGCCGCCCTAGTACGCGAGTCAATGGCTACACCTTC. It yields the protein CASRPSTRVNGYTF.

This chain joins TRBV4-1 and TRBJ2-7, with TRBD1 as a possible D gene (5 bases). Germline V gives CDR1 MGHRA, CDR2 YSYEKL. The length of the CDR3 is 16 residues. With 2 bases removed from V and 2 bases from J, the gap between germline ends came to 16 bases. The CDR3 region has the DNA TGCGCCAGCAGCCAAAGGCGCCAGGGTGGCACCTACGAGCAGTACTTC. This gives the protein CASSQRRQGGTYEQYF.

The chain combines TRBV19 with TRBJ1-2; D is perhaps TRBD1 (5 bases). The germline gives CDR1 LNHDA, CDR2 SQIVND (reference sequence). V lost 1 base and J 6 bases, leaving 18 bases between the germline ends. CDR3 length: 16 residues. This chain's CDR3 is CASSIGQGAPVDGYTF. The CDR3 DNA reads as TGTGCCAGTAGTATAGGTCAGGGCGCGCCGGTTGATGGCTACACCTTC.

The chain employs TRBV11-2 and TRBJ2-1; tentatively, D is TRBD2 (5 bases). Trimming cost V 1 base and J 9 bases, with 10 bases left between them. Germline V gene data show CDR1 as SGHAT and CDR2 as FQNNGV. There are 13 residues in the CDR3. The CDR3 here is CASSLGGFGEQFF. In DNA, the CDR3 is TGTGCCAGCAGCTTAGGCGGGTTCGGTGAGCAGTTCTTC.

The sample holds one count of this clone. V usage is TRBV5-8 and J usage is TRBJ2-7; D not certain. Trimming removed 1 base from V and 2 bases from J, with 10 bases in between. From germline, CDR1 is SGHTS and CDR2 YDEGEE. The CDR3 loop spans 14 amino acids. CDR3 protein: CASSLSTVAYEQYF. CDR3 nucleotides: TGTGCCAGCAGCTTGTCGACTGTTGCCTACGAGCAGTACTTC.

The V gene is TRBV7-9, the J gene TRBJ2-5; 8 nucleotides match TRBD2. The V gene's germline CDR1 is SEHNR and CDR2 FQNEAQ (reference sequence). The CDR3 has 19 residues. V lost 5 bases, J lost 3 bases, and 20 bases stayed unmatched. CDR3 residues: CASSPSGTTSGRREETQYF. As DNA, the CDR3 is TGTGCCAGCAGCCCTAGTGGAACCACTAGCGGTCGGAGGGAAGAGACCCAGTACTTC.

The DNA of the CDR3 is TGTGCCAGCAGTTTTTCTTTTACTAGCGGGATGTCTTCTCTCGAGCAGTACTTC. Its protein is CASSFSFTSGMSSLEQYF. The chain employs TRBV28 and TRBJ2-7; TRBD2 matches 10 bases. This CDR3 has 18 residues. Unmatched junction bases numbered 17, after V lost 3 bases and J lost 6 bases. From germline, CDR1 is MDHEN and CDR2 SYDVKM.

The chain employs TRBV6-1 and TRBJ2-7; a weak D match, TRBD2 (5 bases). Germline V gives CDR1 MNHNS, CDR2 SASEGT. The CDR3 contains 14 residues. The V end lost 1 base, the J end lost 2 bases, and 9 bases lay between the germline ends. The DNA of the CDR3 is TGTGCCAGCAGTGAAGGGGGAGCCCCCTACGAGCAGTACTTC. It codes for CASSEGGAPYEQYF.

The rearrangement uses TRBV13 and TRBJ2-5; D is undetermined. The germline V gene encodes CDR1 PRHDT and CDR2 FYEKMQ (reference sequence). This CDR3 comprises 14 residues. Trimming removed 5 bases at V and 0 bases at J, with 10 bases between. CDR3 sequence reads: CASSPFGHQETQYF. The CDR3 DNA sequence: TGTGCCAGCAGCCCTTTTGGCCACCAAGAGACCCAGTACTTC. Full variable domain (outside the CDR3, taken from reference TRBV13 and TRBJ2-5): AAGVIQSPRHLIKEKRETATLKCYPIPRHDTVYWYQQGPGQDPQFLISFYEKMQSDKGSIPDRFSAQQFSDYHSELNMSSLELGDSALYFCASSPFGHQETQYFGPGTRLLVL.

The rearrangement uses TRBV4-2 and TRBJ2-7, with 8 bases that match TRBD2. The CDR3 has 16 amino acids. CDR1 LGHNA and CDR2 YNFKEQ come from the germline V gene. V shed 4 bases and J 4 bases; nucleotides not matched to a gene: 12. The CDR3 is CASSRITSGPHYEQYF. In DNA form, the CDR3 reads TGTGCCAGCAGCCGGATCACTAGCGGACCACATTACGAGCAGTACTTC.

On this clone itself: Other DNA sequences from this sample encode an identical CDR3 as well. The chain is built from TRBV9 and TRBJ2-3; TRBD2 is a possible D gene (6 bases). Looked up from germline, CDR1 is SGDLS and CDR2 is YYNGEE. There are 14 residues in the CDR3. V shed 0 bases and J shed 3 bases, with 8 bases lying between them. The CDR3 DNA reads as TGTGCCAGCAGCGTAGGGGACTCTACAGATACGCAGTATTTT. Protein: CASSVGDSTDTQYF.

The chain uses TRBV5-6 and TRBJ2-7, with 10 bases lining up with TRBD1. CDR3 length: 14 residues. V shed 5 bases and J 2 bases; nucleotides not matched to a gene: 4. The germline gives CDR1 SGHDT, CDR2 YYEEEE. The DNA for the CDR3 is TGTGCCAGCAGTTACGGACAGGGGGCCTACGAGCAGTACTTC. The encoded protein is CASSYGQGAYEQYF. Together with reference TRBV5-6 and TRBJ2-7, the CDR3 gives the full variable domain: DAGVTQSPTHLIKTRGQQVTLRCSPKSGHDTVSWYQQALGQGPQFIFQYYEEEERQRGNFPDRFSGHQFPNYSSELNVNALLLGDSALYLCASSYGQGAYEQYFGPGTRLTVT.

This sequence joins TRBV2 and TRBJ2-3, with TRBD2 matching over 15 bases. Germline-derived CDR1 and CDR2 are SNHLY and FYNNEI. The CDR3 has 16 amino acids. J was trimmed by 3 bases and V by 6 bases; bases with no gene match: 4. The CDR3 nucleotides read TGTGCCAGCAGGTCGGGACTAGCGGGAGGTACAGATACGCAGTATTTT. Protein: CASRSGLAGGTDTQYF.

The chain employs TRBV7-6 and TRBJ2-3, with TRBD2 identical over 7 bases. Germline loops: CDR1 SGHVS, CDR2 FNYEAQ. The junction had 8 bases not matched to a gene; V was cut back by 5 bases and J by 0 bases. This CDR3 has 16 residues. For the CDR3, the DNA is TGTGCCAGCAGCCGCACACTAGCGATGAGCACAGATACGCAGTATTTT. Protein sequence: CASSRTLAMSTDTQYF.

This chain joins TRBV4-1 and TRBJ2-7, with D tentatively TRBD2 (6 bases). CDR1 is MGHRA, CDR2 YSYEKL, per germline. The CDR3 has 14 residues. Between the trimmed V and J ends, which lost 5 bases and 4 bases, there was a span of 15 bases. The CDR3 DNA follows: TGCGCCAGCAGCACCATGAGGGGAGGATACGAGCAGTACTTC. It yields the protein CASSTMRGGYEQYF.

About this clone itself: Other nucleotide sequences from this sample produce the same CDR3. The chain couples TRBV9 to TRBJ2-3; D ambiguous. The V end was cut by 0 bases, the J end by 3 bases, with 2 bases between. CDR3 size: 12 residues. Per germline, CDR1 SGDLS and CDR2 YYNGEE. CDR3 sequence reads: CASSVVTDTQYF. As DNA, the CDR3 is TGTGCCAGCAGCGTAGTGACAGATACGCAGTATTTT.

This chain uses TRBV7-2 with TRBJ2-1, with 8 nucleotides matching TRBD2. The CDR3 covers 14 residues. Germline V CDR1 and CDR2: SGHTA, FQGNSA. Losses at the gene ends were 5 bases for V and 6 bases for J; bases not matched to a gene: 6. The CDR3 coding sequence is TGTGCCAGCAGCATTAGCGGGGTTTTCAATGAGCAGTTCTTC. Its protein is CASSISGVFNEQFF.

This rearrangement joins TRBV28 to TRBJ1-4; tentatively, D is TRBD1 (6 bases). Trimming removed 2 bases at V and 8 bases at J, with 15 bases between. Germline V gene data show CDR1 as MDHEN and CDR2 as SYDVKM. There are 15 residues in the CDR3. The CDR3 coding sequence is TGTGCCAGCAGTTTACGTTCGCAGGGGTGGGAAAAACTGTTTTTT. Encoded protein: CASSLRSQGWEKLFF.

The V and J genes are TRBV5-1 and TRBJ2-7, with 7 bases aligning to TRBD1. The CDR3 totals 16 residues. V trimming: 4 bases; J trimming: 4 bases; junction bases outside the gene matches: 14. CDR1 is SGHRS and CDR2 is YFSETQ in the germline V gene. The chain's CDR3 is CASSTWTGRELYEQYF. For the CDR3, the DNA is TGCGCCAGCAGCACATGGACAGGTAGAGAGTTGTACGAGCAGTACTTC.

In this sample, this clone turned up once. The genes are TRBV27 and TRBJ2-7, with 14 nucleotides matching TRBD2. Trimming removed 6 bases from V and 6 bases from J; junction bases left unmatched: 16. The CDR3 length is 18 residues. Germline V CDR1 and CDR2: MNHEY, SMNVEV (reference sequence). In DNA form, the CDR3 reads TGTGCCAGCAGCTCCGGGACTAGCGGGAGAGGCCCCCTCTCCGAGCAGTACTTC. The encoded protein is CASSSGTSGRGPLSEQYF.

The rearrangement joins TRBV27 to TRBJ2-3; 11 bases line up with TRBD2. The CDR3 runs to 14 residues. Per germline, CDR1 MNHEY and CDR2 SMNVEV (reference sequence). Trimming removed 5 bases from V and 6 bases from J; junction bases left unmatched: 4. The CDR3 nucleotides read TGTGCCAGCAGTCGACTAGCGGGAACCGATACGCAGTATTTT. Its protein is CASSRLAGTDTQYF.

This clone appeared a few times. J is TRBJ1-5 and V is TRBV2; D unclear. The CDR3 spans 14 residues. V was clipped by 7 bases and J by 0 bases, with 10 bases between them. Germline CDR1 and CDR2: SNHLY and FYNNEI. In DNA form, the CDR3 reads TGTGCCAGCAATCCGGGTTATAGCAATCAGCCCCAGCATTTT. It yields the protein CASNPGYSNQPQHF.

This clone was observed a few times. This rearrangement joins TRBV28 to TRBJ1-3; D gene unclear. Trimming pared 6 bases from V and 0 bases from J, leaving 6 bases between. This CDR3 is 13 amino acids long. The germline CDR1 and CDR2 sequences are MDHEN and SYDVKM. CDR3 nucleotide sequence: TGTGCCAGCAGCCGTTACTCTGGAAACACCATATATTTT. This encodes CASSRYSGNTIYF. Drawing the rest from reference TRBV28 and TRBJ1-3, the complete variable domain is DVKVTQSSRYLVKRTGEKVFLECVQDMDHENMFWYRQDPGLGLRLIYFSYDVKMKEKGDIPEGYSVSREKKERFSLILESASTNQTSMYLCASSRYSGNTIYFGEGSWLTVV.

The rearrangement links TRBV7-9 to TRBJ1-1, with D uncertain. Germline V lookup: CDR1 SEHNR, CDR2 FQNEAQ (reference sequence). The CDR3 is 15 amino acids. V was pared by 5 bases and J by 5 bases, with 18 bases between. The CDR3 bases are TGTGCCAGCAGCCCCGTAGCAGGAGCTGGAACTGAAGCTTTCTTT. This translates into CASSPVAGAGTEAFF.

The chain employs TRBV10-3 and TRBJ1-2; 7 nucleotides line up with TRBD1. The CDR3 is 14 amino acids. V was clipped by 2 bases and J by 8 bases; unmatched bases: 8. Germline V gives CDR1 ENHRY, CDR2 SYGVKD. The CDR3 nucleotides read TGTGCCATCAGTGAGCAAGGGGACAGTCGGGGCTACACCTTC. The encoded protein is CAISEQGDSRGYTF.

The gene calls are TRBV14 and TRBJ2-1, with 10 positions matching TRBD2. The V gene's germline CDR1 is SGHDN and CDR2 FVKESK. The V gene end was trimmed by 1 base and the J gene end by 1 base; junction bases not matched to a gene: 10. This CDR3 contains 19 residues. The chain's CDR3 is CASSQGVSGRFRSYNEQFF. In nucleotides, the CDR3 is TGTGCCAGCAGCCAAGGGGTTAGCGGGAGGTTTAGGTCCTACAATGAGCAGTTCTTC.